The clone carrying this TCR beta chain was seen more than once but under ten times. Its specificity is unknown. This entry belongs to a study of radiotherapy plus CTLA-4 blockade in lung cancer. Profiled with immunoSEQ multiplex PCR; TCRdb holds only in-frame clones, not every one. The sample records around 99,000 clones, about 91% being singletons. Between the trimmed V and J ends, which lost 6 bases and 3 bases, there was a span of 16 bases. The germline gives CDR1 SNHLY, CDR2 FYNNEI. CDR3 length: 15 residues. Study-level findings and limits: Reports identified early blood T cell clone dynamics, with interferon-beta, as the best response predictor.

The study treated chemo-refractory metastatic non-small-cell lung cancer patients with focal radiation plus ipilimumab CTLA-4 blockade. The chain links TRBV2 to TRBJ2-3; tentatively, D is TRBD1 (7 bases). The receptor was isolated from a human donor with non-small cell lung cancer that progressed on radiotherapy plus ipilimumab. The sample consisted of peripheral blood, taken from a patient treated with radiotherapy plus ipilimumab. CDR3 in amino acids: CASRRVAGGTDTQYF. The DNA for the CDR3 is TGTGCCAGCAGAAGGGTGGCAGGGGGGACAGATACGCAGTATTTT.